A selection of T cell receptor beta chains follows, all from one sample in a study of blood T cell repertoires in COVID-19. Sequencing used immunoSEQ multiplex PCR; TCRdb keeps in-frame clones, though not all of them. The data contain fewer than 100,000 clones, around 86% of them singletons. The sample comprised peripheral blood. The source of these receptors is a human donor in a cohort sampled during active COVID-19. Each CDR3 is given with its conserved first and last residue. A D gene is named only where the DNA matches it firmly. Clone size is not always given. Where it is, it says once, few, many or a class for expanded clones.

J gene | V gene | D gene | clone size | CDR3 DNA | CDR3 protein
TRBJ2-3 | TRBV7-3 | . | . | TGTGCCAGCAGCTCGAATGGGGGGAGTAGCACAGATACGCAGTATTTT | CASSSNGGSSTDTQYF
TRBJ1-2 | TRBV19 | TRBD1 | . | TGTGCCAGTTCGGGACAGGCTTTTAACTATGGCTACACCTTC | CASSGQAFNYGYTF
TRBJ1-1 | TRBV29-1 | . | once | TGCAGCGACAGCCAGAGCAGCACTGAAGCTTTCTTT | CSDSQSSTEAFF
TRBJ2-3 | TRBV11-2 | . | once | TGTGCCAGCAGCTTAGGGGGAGGCACAGATACGCAGTATTTT | CASSLGGGTDTQYF
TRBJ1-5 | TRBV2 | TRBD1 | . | TGTGCCAGTGACCGGGACAGGGGGAGCAATCAGCCCCAGCATTTT | CASDRDRGSNQPQHF
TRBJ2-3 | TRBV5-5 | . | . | TGTGCCAGCAGCTTGAGAGCAGGCAGTAGTGTGGATACGCAGTATTTT | CASSLRAGSSVDTQYF
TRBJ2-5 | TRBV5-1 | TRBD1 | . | TGCGCCAGTCGAGCGGGACAGGGGAGAGAGACCCAGTACTTC | CASRAGQGRETQYF
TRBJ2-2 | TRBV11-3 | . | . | TGTGCCAGCAGCCGAACCACAGGAAAAGGGACCGGGGAGCTGTTTTTT | CASSRTTGKGTGELFF
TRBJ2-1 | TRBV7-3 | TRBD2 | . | TGTGCCAGCAGCTTACGAAGACTAGCGGGGGGGCTGGATGAGCAGTTCTTC | CASSLRRLAGGLDEQFF
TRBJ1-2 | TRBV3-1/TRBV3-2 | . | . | TGTGCCAGCAGCCAAGAAGGGGTAAACTATGGCTACACCTTC | CASSQEGVNYGYTF
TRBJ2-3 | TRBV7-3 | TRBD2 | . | TGTGCCAGCAGCTCCAGCCCGGCGGGAGTCACAGATACGCAGTATTTT | CASSSSPAGVTDTQYF
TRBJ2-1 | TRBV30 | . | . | TGTGCCTGGAGTGTTCCGGGGGGCCGCCGTTACAATGAGCAGTTCTTC | CAWSVPGGRRYNEQFF
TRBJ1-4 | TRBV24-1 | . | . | TGTGCCACCAGTGAGAGTACGGGTGAAAAACTGTTTTTT | CATSESTGEKLFF
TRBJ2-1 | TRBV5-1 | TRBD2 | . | TGCGCCAGCAGCGGACTAGCGTGGGATGAGCAGTTCTTC | CASSGLAWDEQFF
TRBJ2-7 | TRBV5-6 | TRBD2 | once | TGTGCCAGCAGCTTGGGCGGGGGGAGGTCGGTTTTGTACGAGCAGTACTTC | CASSLGGGRSVLYEQYF
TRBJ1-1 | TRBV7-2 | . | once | TGTGCCAGCAGCCTCCACAGGGAGAGCACTGAAGCTTTCTTT | CASSLHRESTEAFF
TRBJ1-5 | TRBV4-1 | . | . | TGCGCCAGCAGCCAAGACCCCCCCCACCCAGGGGATAGCAATCAGCCCCAGCATTTT | CASSQDPPHPGDSNQPQHF
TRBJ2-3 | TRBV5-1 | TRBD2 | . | TGCGCCAGCAGGGTAGCGGGGGCCGCAGATACGCAGTATTTT | CASRVAGAADTQYF
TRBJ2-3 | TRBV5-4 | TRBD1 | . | TGTGCCAGCAGGGGGGGACAGGGAACGGGCACAGATACGCAGTATTTT | CASRGGQGTGTDTQYF
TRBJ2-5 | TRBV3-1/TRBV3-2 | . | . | TGTGCCAGCAGCCGATCGGGACAAGAAGAGACCCAGTACTTC | CASSRSGQEETQYF
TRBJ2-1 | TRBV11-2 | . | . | TGTGCCAGCAGCTTCGAACTAGGCTACAATGAGCAGTTCTTC | CASSFELGYNEQFF
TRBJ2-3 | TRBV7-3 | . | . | TGTGCCAGCAGCTTAGGCGGGGGCGAGGATACGCAGTATTTT | CASSLGGGEDTQYF
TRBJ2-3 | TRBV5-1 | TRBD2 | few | TGCGCCAGCAGTATAGCGGGGGCCGAGGGGGATACGCAGTATTTT | CASSIAGAEGDTQYF
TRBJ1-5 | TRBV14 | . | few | TGTGCCAGCAGCCAATCTCCGGGAGCCTCCCACGGGCATCAGCCCCAGCATTTT | CASSQSPGASHGHQPQHF
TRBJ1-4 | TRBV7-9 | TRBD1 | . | TGTGCCAGCAGCCCCACAGGGGGGGGAGAAAAACTGTTTTTT | CASSPTGGGEKLFF
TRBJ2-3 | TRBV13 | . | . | TGTGCCAGCAGCTTAGGGCGGAGCACAGATACGCAGTATTTT | CASSLGRSTDTQYF
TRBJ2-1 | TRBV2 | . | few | TGTGCCAGCAGTGAAATCGATCGGTATGAGCAGTTCTTC | CASSEIDRYEQFF
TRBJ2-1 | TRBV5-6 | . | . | TGTGCCAGCAGCTTACAGGGTGGTGAGCAGTTCTTC | CASSLQGGEQFF